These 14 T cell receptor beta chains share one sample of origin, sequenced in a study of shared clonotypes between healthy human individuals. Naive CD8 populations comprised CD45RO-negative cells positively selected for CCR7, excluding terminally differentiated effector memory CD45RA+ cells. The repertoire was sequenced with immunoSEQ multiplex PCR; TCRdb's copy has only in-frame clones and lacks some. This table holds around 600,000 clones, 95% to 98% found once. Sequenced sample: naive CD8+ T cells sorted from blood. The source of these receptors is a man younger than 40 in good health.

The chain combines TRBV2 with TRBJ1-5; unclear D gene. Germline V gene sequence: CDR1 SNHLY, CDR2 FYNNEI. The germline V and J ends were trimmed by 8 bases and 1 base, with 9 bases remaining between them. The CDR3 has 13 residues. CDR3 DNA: TGTGCCAGCGCTAGACGGAGCAATCAGCCCCAGCATTTT. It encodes CASARRSNQPQHF.

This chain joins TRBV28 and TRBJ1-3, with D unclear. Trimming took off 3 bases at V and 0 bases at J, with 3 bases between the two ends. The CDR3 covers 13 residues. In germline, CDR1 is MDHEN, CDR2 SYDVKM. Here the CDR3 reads CASSFDSGNTIYF. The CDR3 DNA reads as TGTGCCAGCAGTTTTGACTCTGGAAACACCATATATTTT. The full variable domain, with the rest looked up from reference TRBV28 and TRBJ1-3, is DVKVTQSSRYLVKRTGEKVFLECVQDMDHENMFWYRQDPGLGLRLIYFSYDVKMKEKGDIPEGYSVSREKKERFSLILESASTNQTSMYLCASSFDSGNTIYFGEGSWLTVV.

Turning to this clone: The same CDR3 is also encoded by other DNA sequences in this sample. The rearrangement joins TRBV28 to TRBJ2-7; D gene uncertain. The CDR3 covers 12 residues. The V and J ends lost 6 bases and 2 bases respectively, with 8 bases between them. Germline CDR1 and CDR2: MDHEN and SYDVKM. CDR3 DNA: TGTGCCAGCAGCCCTAACACCTACGAGCAGTACTTC. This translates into CASSPNTYEQYF.

The CDR3 DNA sequence: TGTGCCAGCAGCATTCAAGCGGGACCCGATACGCAGTATTTT. Encoded protein: CASSIQAGPDTQYF. The rearrangement links TRBV7-2 to TRBJ2-3, with TRBD2 identical over 7 bases. The CDR3 extends over 14 amino acids. J was trimmed by 6 bases and V by 5 bases; bases with no gene match: 8. CDR1 is SGHTA and CDR2 is FQGNSA in the germline V gene.

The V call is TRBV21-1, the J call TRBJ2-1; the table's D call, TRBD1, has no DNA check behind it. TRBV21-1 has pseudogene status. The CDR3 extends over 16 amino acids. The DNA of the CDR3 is TGTGCCAGCAGCAAAGCGCTGACAGGTGCCTACAATGAGCAGTTCTTC. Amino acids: CASSKALTGAYNEQFF.

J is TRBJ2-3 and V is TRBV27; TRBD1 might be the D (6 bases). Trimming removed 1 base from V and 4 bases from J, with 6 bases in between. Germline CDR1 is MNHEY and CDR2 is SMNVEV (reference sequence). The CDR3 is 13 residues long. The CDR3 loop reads CASSLYRADTQYF. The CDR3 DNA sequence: TGTGCCAGCAGTTTATACAGGGCAGATACGCAGTATTTT.

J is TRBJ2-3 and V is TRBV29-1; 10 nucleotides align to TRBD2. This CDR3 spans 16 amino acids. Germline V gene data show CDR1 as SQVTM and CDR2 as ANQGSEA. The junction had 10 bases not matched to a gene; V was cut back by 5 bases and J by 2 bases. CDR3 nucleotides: TGCAGCGTTACTTCCACTAGCGGGGTATCCACAGATACGCAGTATTTT. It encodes CSVTSTSGVSTDTQYF.

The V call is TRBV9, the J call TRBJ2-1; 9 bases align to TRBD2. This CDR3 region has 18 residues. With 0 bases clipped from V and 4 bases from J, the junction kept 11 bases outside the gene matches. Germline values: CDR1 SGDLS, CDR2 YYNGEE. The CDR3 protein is CASSVVGVSSGRYNEQFF. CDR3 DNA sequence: TGTGCCAGCAGCGTAGTGGGGGTGAGTAGCGGGAGATACAATGAGCAGTTCTTC.

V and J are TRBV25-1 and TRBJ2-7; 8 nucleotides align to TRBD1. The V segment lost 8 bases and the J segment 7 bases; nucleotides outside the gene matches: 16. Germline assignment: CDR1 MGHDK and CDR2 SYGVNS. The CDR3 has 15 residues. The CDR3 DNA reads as TGTGCCAGCGACGGAGGGCGGACAGGGCTGTGGGAGCAGTACTTC. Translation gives CASDGGRTGLWEQYF.

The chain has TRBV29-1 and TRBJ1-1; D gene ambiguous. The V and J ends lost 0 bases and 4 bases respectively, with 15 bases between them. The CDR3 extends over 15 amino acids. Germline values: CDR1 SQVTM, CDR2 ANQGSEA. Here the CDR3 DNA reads TGCAGCGTTGAAGACTACGGGGTCGTACCCACTGAAGCTTTCTTT. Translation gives CSVEDYGVVPTEAFF.

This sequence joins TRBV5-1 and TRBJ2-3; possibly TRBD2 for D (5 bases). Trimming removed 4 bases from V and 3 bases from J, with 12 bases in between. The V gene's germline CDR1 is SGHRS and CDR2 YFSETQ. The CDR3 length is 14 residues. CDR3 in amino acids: CASSPAVGTDTQYF. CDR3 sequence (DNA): TGCGCCAGCAGCCCAGCGGTAGGGACAGATACGCAGTATTTT.

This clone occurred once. The CDR3 loop is CASSYYSNQPQHF. The CDR3 coding sequence is TGTGCCAGCAGCTATTATAGCAATCAGCCCCAGCATTTT. This chain links TRBV7-9 with TRBJ1-5; D gene ambiguous. Trimming pared 4 bases from V and 0 bases from J, leaving 4 bases between. The CDR3 covers 13 residues. Germline-derived CDR1 and CDR2 are SEHNR and FQNEAQ (reference sequence).

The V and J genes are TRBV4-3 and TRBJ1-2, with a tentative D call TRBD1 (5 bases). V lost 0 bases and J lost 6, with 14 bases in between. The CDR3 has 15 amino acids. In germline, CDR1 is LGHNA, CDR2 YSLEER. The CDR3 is CASSQEEAGRDGYTF. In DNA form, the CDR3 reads TGCGCCAGCAGCCAAGAGGAAGCAGGGAGGGATGGCTACACCTTC.

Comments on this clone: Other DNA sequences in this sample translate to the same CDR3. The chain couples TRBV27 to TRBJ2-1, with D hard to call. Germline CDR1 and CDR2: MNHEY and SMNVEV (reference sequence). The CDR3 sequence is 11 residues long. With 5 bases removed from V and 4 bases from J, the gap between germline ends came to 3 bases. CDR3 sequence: CASSTYNEQFF. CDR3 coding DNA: TGTGCCAGCAGTACGTACAATGAGCAGTTCTTC.